A single TCR beta chain is shown here with its context. It has no known antigen specificity. Base qualities are not recorded, but no much larger clone differs from it by a single base. Counted from cysteine to phenylalanine, this CDR3 has 13 amino acids. The read is trimmed to its CDR3 DNA, 39 bases read in frame from base 1. The V end loses 1 base and the J end loses 3 bases, and a stretch of 5 bases separates them. The germline V gene provides CDR1 MNHEY and CDR2 SVGAGI. In total, fewer than 750 healthy bone marrow donors made up the cohort. At the time of sampling, all cohort members were nominally healthy, though unrecorded immune exposures were likely present. The donor was CMV seronegative and was included in the group of hundreds of seronegative cohort members. Each donor provided a peripheral blood sample, and peripheral blood mononuclear cells were used for TCR beta sequencing. The Qiagen DNeasy Blood Extraction Kit was used to extract genomic DNA from the blood cell samples.

Library construction relied on the immunoSEQ multiplex PCR assay. For the multiplex PCR, a mixture combining 60 forward primers for TCR Vbeta segments and 13 reverse primers for TCR Jbeta segments was used. The CDR3 region of rearranged TCR beta genes was amplified from genomic DNA with a multiplex PCR assay. On the Illumina HiSeq System, the amplified TCR beta libraries were sequenced as 87-base-pair reads. The study's own analysis went as follows. A later analysis tallied around 82 million unique TCR beta chains across the 660 or so repertoires, and around 9.9 million of those chains were shared by two or more donors. A nearest-neighbor algorithm error-corrected the raw reads and collapsed the reads into unique sequences, merging closely related sequences to remove PCR and sequencing errors. Alignment of CDR3 sequences to IMGT reference sequences was used to assign V, D and J gene segments. For a sequence to be retained, a match of at least six nucleotides to both a V gene segment and a J gene segment was required. A rearrangement was called productive if the CDR3 had no stop codons and remained in frame with V and J, and every other rearrangement was called non-productive. Following IMGT convention, CDR3 was defined as the stretch from the second conserved V-encoded cysteine up to the conserved J-encoded phenylalanine. The earlier analysis of roughly 590 of the donors excluded any sequence lacking an unambiguous match to a single V gene segment. An earlier analysis of about 600 of the donors called V segments functional above 56.7% productive rearrangements and segregating when the between-donor standard deviation exceeded 5%. To diagnose cytomegalovirus status from the catalog of TCR beta chain sequences, a statistical classification framework was built. In a later analysis, V and J genes were assigned by comparing TCR nucleotide sequences against IMGT/GENE-DB human TR gene sequences. In a later analysis, CDR3 sequences and most-parsimonious VDJ recombination scenarios were assigned using the TCRdist pipeline. A later analysis defined each TCR beta chain by its CDR3 amino acid sequence plus V-gene family, and excluded reads lacking a unique V-gene family. As a way to deal with suspected cross-contamination and a sequencing artifact, a later analysis dropped approximately 570 nucleotide sequences that were highly shared and had low generation probability. A later analysis calculated a clonal expansion index for each public chain from normalized within-repertoire ranks of inferred template counts. Generation probabilities in a later analysis came from a VDJ recombination model fitted to out-of-frame rearrangements, and those results were checked against IGoR. Hypergeometric tests were used in a later analysis to score TCR-TCR, TCR-HLA and TCR-CMV co-occurrence, with a repertoire-size bias correction applied to the TCR pairs. In a later analysis, false discovery rates were estimated by permuting HLA or CMV assignments 20 times. In a later analysis, co-occurring TCRs were grouped using DBSCAN, and TCRdist sequence similarity was added for clustering within HLA-allele-positive subsets. For co-occurrence clustering, repertoires with fewer than 30,000 or more than 120,000 public chains were excluded, along with about five repertoires with anomalous nucleotide sharing. The clones in this table, taken by TCRdb from immuneACCESS, are in-frame only. Not every clone is retained; where verified, under half of the shortfall comes from an unresolved V gene, and the cause of the rest is unknown. The V and J calls and clone size were taken over from that table, and D and trimming were inferred from the DNA. This sample comprises around 170,000 clones, around 76% of them detected only once. Less than 2% of the sample belongs to the ten largest clones.

This entry is derived from a study of cytomegalovirus exposure and HLA in healthy donors (dated by TCRdb to about 2017). Study-level background: An earlier analysis of approximately 550 of the donors reported 250 to 300 Gb of sequence data and 100 million to 130 million unique TCR beta sequences from about 180 million T cells. Class I and class II HLA loci were covered by the typing at four-digit resolution. Rather than using new phenotypic data, the later analysis identified candidate immune exposures from TCR beta sequences and from how often those sequences occurred across donors. Roughly five DR-DQ haplotypes were handled as single units for association and clustering, since linkage in the cohort was strong. Among some 400 genotyped donors of the cohort, an average of roughly 230,000 unique TCR beta nucleotide sequences was sequenced per donor, of which approximately 18% were non-productive. Of the roughly 410 genotyped donors, 75% to 85% were placed in the genetic ancestry cluster associated with self-reported Caucasian donors. The aim of the study was to test whether cataloging public T cell receptors could identify signatures of past pathogen exposure. High-throughput TCR immunosequencing, statistical association of individual TCRs with disease status, and machine learning were combined to predict cytomegalovirus infection status. To decide whether each TCR beta V gene segment behaved as functional or pseudogenic, an earlier analysis of some 600 of the donors relied on high-throughput TCR beta sequencing. Donor age, sex, ethnicity and CMV serostatus were compiled together with the repertoire data. Genome-wide SNP genotypes for about 65% of the roughly 670 donors were used in a later genetic analysis, which treated that subset as a discovery cohort. Typing coverage varied by locus: 629-630 donors for A, B, C, DRB1 and DQB1; under 550 for DQA1; 600 to 610 for DPA1; more than 450 for DPB1. Roughly 300 gigabases of sequencing data and around 87 million unique TCR sequences were included in an early release covering roughly 600 HLA-typed donors. Besides the first cohort of 666 subjects, a separate validation cohort made up of 120 different subjects was used. The study used immunosequencing to profile the T cell repertoires of approximately 650 subjects and linked those repertoires to cytomegalovirus serostatus. Every repertoire in the discovery cohort had been generated on one and the same sequencing platform. In a later analysis, previously published TCR beta repertoires from 666 donors were re-analyzed and high-resolution HLA genotyping was added so that TCR occurrence patterns could be studied. Summary of the overall study and its limitations: An association between a missense DCLRE1C variant and V-gene and J-gene trimming of TCR beta chains was found in a later genetic analysis and replicated in an independent cohort. Because some donors lacked HLA typing at each locus, the association tests relied only on the typed subset. A further reported finding was that TCR beta sequences accurately predicted the HLA-A and HLA-B alleles for most subjects in the first cohort. In a later analysis, HLA-associated TCR beta chains showed more clonal expansion and lower generation probabilities than non-associated chains that were equally common. Assigning TCR associations to individual alleles was difficult when HLA alleles, especially DR and DQ, strongly co-occurred. Some IMGT-functional V segments, including TRBV6-2 and TRBV6-3, could not be distinguished by the 87-base-pair reads and were therefore excluded. CMV serostatus was the only immune exposure information available for the cohort. In a later analysis, TCR association rates were found to vary across HLA loci, with the most associated TCRs seen for DRB1 alleles and the fewest for HLA-C alleles. A later analysis found that most CMV-associated TCR beta chains appeared HLA-restricted, with HLA associations seemingly driven largely by CMV exposure. Most TCR sequences were seen in very few donors, while some public TCRs were found in many individuals. Because counts were too low, about 18 rarely observed V segments, including chromosome 9 orphons, were excluded from the earlier analysis of under 650 of the donors. According to the authors, the approach could potentially be generalized to other disease states and immunological phenotypes. Specific HLA alleles were associated with roughly 16,000 TCR beta sequences at a false discovery rate of 0.05 in a later analysis. Broadly in line with IMGT annotations, most TCR beta V segments showed up in productive rearrangements about 87% or about 30% of the time in an earlier analysis of approximately 640 of the donors. In both the original and validation cohorts, the classifier was reported to diagnose cytomegalovirus status with high specificity and sensitivity. Several of the top co-occurrence clusters appeared to be linked to parvovirus B19, influenza, CMV and Epstein-Barr virus, according to a later analysis. In vitro tests confirmed that three of the cytomegalovirus-associated TCR beta chains recognize cytomegalovirus antigens. Compared with the roughly 600-donor mean, donors in an Asian-associated ancestry cluster had fewer N-insertions in productive TCRs, according to a later genetic analysis. A total of fewer than 200 TCR beta chains were listed by the study as associated with cytomegalovirus. Only TCR beta chains were sequenced in this cohort, and the absence of alpha or paired-chain data limited detectable features. A cluster of highly shared sequence variants was judged likely to be a technical artifact of the sequencing pipeline. Correlated functional status among segregating V segments might reflect linkage disequilibrium, but an unknown experimental factor could not be ruled out. Sequencing depth was assumed to be roughly uniform across donors in the presence/absence analyses, though that assumption may not hold.

The sequenced sample was PBMCs. Recombination connected TRBV6-5 to TRBJ2-3, with the D gene uncertain. This TCR derives from a man aged 40-55 years in good health and CMV-seronegative. The bases read TGTGCCAGCAGTTACTACTCAACAGATACGCAGTATTTT. Protein translation: CASSYYSTDTQYF.